This is a list of T cell receptor beta chains from one sample in a study of T cell responses to AZD1222 COVID-19 vaccine. Libraries were prepared by immunoSEQ multiplex PCR; TCRdb keeps only in-frame clonotypes and omits some of them. The sample yields under 130,000 clones, around nine tenths seen once. The specimen comprised peripheral blood, sampled on day 0 of AZD1222 vaccination. The receptors were sampled from an adult in good health. CDR3s include the opening cysteine and the closing phenylalanine or tryptophan. Fields, in order: clone size, CDR3 length, V gene, D gene, J gene, CDR3 protein, CDR3 DNA. A D gene is named only where the DNA matches it firmly. Clone size, where shown, is once, few, many, or a class for clones that have expanded.

-	15	TRBV27	-	TRBJ2-7	CASSLGTSTSYEQYF	TGTGCCAGCAGTTTAGGAACATCGACGTCCTACGAGCAGTACTTC
once	15	TRBV9	-	TRBJ2-1	CASSSSPGSYNEQFF	TGTGCCAGCAGTTCAAGTCCGGGCTCCTACAATGAGCAGTTCTTC
-	15	TRBV2	-	TRBJ2-7	CASRERLRISDEQYF	TGTGCCAGCAGGGAAAGGCTCCGGATTAGCGACGAGCAGTACTTC
few	15	TRBV5-1	-	TRBJ1-4	CASSLGYGFREKLFF	TGCGCCAGCAGCTTGGGTTACGGGTTTCGCGAAAAACTGTTTTTT
-	13	TRBV2	-	TRBJ2-3	CASSGWNTDTQYF	TGTGCCAGTTCAGGGTGGAACACAGATACGCAGTATTTT
once	15	TRBV18	TRBD2	TRBJ2-1	CASSPETSRNNEQFF	TGTGCCAGCTCACCGGAGACTAGCCGGAACAATGAGCAGTTCTTC
-	14	TRBV15	-	TRBJ1-6	CATSLGQPNSPLHF	TGTGCCACCAGCCTCGGACAGCCTAATTCACCCCTCCACTTT
-	16	TRBV5-1	-	TRBJ1-6	CASSFQGSSYNSPLHF	TGCGCCAGCAGCTTCCAGGGAAGCTCCTATAATTCACCCCTCCACTTT
few	14	TRBV18	TRBD1	TRBJ1-2	CASSPLGQGEGYTF	TGTGCCAGCTCACCTCTCGGACAGGGAGAAGGCTACACCTTC
few	14	TRBV11-2	-	TRBJ1-3	CASSSRGRGNTIYF	TGTGCCAGCAGCTCCAGGGGCAGGGGAAACACCATATATTTT
-	12	TRBV28	-	TRBJ1-1	CASSLMNTEAFF	TGTGCCAGCAGTTTAATGAACACTGAAGCTTTCTTT
-	16	TRBV3-1/TRBV3-2	-	TRBJ2-5	CASSQDQPLFGETQYF	TGTGCCAGCAGCCAAGATCAGCCTCTTTTTGGGGAGACCCAGTACTTC
-	14	TRBV28	TRBD1	TRBJ1-2	CASSLWAGQKGYTF	TGTGCCAGCAGTTTATGGGCGGGACAGAAGGGCTACACCTTC
-	16	TRBV14	-	TRBJ2-3	CASSQGGRPLTDTQYF	TGTGCCAGCAGCCAAGGAGGAAGGCCCTTGACAGATACGCAGTATTTT
-	13	TRBV10-1	-	TRBJ2-1	CASSDTSHNEQFF	TGCGCCAGCAGTGACACTAGCCACAATGAGCAGTTCTTC
-	15	TRBV28	-	TRBJ1-1	CASSSLSTGAKEAFF	TGTGCCAGCAGTTCTTTATCTACGGGCGCCAAAGAAGCTTTCTTT
-	15	TRBV7-2	-	TRBJ2-7	CASSSGQSSSYEQYF	TGTGCCAGCAGTTCTGGACAGTCAAGCTCCTACGAGCAGTACTTC
-	17	TRBV28	TRBD1	TRBJ2-2	CASSLPPRGLGTGELFF	TGTGCCAGCAGTCTCCCCCCGAGGGGGCTCGGCACCGGGGAGCTGTTTTTT
-	14	TRBV9	-	TRBJ2-3	CASSVAPRADTQYF	TGTGCCAGCAGCGTAGCACCGAGGGCAGATACGCAGTATTTT
-	19	TRBV23-1	-	TRBJ1-1	CASSHSEGSRRGVRTEAFF	TGCGCCAGCAGTCACTCAGAGGGCAGCCGTAGAGGGGTGCGGACTGAAGCTTTCTTT
-	16	TRBV4-3	TRBD1	TRBJ2-3	CASSHRTGPYTDTQYF	TGCGCCAGCAGCCATAGGACAGGCCCATACACAGATACGCAGTATTTT
-	11	TRBV3-1/TRBV3-2	-	TRBJ1-5	CASSQGRELDF	TGTGCCAGCAGCCAAGGACGGGAGTTGGATTTT
-	11	TRBV6-5	-	TRBJ1-1	CASSRGTEAFF	TGTGCCAGCAGCCGGGGCACTGAAGCTTTCTTT
-	13	TRBV12-3/TRBV12-4	-	TRBJ2-7	CASSPRAGAEQYF	TGTGCCAGCAGTCCCCGGGCTGGGGCCGAGCAGTACTTC
-	14	TRBV7-2	-	TRBJ1-1	CASSPGQANTEAFF	TGTGCCAGCAGCCCTGGGCAGGCGAACACTGAAGCTTTCTTT
-	13	TRBV28	-	TRBJ2-5	CASSYRNQETQYF	TGTGCCAGCAGTTACAGGAACCAAGAGACCCAGTACTTC
-	14	TRBV5-5	-	TRBJ2-1	CASSPGTIYNEQFF	TGTGCCAGCAGCCCAGGGACGATCTACAATGAGCAGTTCTTC
-	9	TRBV21-1	-	TRBJ2-1	CARGNEQFF	TGTGCCAGGGGAAATGAGCAGTTCTTC
-	14	TRBV6-2/TRBV6-3	-	TRBJ2-3	CASSYLYPTDTQYF	TGTGCCAGCAGTTACCTATACCCAACAGATACGCAGTATTTT
few	16	TRBV7-9	-	TRBJ1-4	CASSPPKGGVSEKLFF	TGTGCCAGCAGCCCGCCCAAAGGGGGGGTGAGTGAAAAACTGTTTTTT
once	15	TRBV6-5	-	TRBJ1-1	CASSYSGGQRHESFF	TGTGCCAGCAGTTACTCTGGGGGGCAACGACACGAGTCTTTCTTT
-	16	TRBV2	TRBD1	TRBJ1-3	CAKTRQGASTGNTIYF	TGTGCCAAGACTCGGCAGGGGGCATCGACTGGAAACACCATATATTTT
once	14	TRBV28	-	TRBJ1-1	CASSLLGTYTEAFF	TGTGCCAGCAGTTTATTAGGGACATATACTGAAGCTTTCTTT
-	12	TRBV28	-	TRBJ1-5	CASTPGLQPQHF	TGTGCCAGCACTCCGGGGTTGCAGCCCCAGCATTTT
-	13	TRBV11-2	-	TRBJ2-7	CASSLERSYEQYF	TGTGCCAGCAGCTTAGAACGGTCCTACGAGCAGTACTTC
-	16	TRBV29-1	TRBD1	TRBJ1-2	CSVEDGVRQGNYGYTF	TGCAGCGTTGAAGATGGGGTCCGACAGGGGAACTATGGCTACACCTTC
-	13	TRBV7-9	-	TRBJ1-1	CASRQGLPTEAFF	TGTGCCAGCAGACAGGGCCTCCCCACTGAAGCTTTCTTT
once	17	TRBV15	TRBD1	TRBJ1-4	CATSTETGVATNEKLFF	TGTGCCACCAGCACCGAAACAGGGGTGGCAACTAATGAAAAACTGTTTTTT
-	15	TRBV30	-	TRBJ1-5	CAWSGQGYSNQPQHF	TGTGCCTGGAGTGGTCAGGGGTATAGCAATCAGCCCCAGCATTTT
-	15	TRBV5-1	-	TRBJ1-1	CASSQAGGLTTEAFF	TGCGCCAGCAGTCAGGCCGGGGGGCTGACCACTGAAGCTTTCTTT
-	15	TRBV27	-	TRBJ2-7	CASSLSPASSYEQYF	TGTGCCAGCAGTTTATCGCCTGCCAGCTCCTACGAGCAGTACTTC
-	12	TRBV23-1	-	TRBJ1-6	CARVQGDSPLHF	TGCGCCAGGGTACAGGGAGACTCACCCCTCCACTTT
-	13	TRBV6-5	TRBD1	TRBJ1-4	CASTRQGDEKLFF	TGTGCCAGCACTAGACAGGGGGATGAAAAACTGTTTTTT
-	15	TRBV3-1/TRBV3-2	TRBD2	TRBJ2-7	CASSQTPGLASEQYF	TGTGCCAGCAGCCAGACCCCGGGACTAGCATCCGAGCAGTACTTC
-	13	TRBV19	TRBD2	TRBJ2-1	CASGRAPYNEQFF	TGTGCCAGTGGGAGGGCCCCCTACAATGAGCAGTTCTTC
-	13	TRBV7-3	-	TRBJ1-1	CASSDPARGEAFF	TGTGCCAGCAGTGACCCCGCTAGAGGTGAAGCTTTCTTT
-	13	TRBV5-6	TRBD1	TRBJ2-7	CASSVGTGVEQYF	TGTGCCAGCAGCGTAGGGACAGGGGTGGAGCAGTACTTC
-	16	TRBV5-6	TRBD2	TRBJ2-5	CASSLWTSGSEETQYF	TGTGCCAGCAGCTTGTGGACTAGCGGGAGTGAAGAGACCCAGTACTTC
-	11	TRBV9	-	TRBJ2-1	CASSLRNEQFF	TGTGCCAGCAGCCTCCGGAATGAGCAGTTCTTC
few	13	TRBV6-5	-	TRBJ1-1	CASSPPGQPEAFF	TGTGCCAGCAGCCCCCCTGGACAGCCTGAAGCTTTCTTT
-	15	TRBV28	TRBD1	TRBJ1-5	CASSPGTASNQPQHF	TGTGCCAGCAGTCCCGGGACAGCGAGCAATCAGCCCCAGCATTTT
-	16	TRBV28	-	TRBJ1-4	CASNTLSTATNEKLFF	TGTGCCAGCAATACACTGTCGACAGCAACTAATGAAAAACTGTTTTTT
-	15	TRBV6-2/TRBV6-3	-	TRBJ2-7	CASSYGRDFSYEQYF	TGTGCCAGCAGTTACGGGCGGGACTTTTCCTACGAGCAGTACTTC